This TCR beta chain was profiled in a study of glioma-infiltrating T cells. As to this clonotype: Its cognate antigen is unknown. With a much larger clone just one base away, this may be a read error.

The iRepertoire nested amplicon-rescue multiplex PCR amplified TCR alpha and beta CDR3s from RNA. One entry per CDR3 protein, called by TCRdb with MiXCR from the multiplex PCR reads. Among 150,000 to 200,000 distinct CDR3 sequences listed, around 40% were seen once. Broader study findings: Gliomas, especially low-grade, showed above-expected tissue-blood divergence; non-neoplastic patients showed below.

The CDR3 totals 14 residues. Trimming cost V 5 bases and J 6 bases; bases outside gene matches: 4. The germline V gene has CDR1 SGHTA and CDR2 FQGNSA. The sequence was obtained from a human donor with low-grade glioma or glioblastoma, undergoing nonglioma brain surgery, or in good health (not recorded which). The sequenced sample consisted of glioma tissue, nonneoplastic brain tissue, or PBMCs (not recorded which). The gene calls are TRBV7-2 and TRBJ2-1; 10 bases line up with TRBD2. CDR3 in DNA: TGTGCCAGCAGCGAAAAGCGGGAGGGCAATGAGCAGTTCTTC. Protein: CASSEKREGNEQFF.